This record looks at one T cell receptor beta chain sequence and its context. The authors ran a second PCR of roughly 6 to 12 cycles using a sample-barcoded 5' primer and a J-beta primer mix. Each CDR3 protein is one row after TCRdb ran MiXCR on the 5' RACE reads. The sample yields 1.5 million to 2 million distinct CDR3 sequences, 30% to 40% seen once. The data originate from a study of blood T cells in healthy people across ages. CDR3 length: 13 residues. J lost 10 bases, V lost 7 bases, and 9 bases had no gene match. Germline V gene sequence: CDR1 SGDLS, CDR2 YYNGEE. Sequencing was done on a sample of blood. The receptor comes from a woman younger than 45 in good health. This chain joins TRBV9 and TRBJ2-1; 9 nucleotides align to TRBD2. The CDR3 here is CASLGDSGSEQFF. For the CDR3, the DNA is TGTGCCAGCTTGGGGGATAGCGGGAGCGAGCAGTTCTTC.